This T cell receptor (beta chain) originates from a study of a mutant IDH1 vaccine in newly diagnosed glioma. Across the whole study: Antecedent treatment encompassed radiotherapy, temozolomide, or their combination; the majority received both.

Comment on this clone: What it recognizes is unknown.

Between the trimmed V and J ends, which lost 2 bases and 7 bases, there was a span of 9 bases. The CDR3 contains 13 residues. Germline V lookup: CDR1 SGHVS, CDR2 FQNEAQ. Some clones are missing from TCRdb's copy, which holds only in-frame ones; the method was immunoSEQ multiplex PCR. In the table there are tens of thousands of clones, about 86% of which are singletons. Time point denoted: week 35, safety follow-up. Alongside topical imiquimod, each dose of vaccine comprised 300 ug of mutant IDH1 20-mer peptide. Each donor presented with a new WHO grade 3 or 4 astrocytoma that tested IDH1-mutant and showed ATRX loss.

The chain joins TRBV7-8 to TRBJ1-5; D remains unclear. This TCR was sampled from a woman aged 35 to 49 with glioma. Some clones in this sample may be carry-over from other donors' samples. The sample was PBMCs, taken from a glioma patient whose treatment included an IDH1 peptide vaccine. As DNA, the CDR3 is TGTGCCAGCAGCTTAATCGGTTTCCAGCCCCAGCATTTT. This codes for CASSLIGFQPQHF.